The 26 T cell receptor beta chains reported below all come from one sample, sequenced in a study of vaccination and CD4 T cells after COVID-19. For these TCRs, the target antigens are not known. Treatment meaning: 10-day PBMC culture with coronavirus spike peptide pools or control peptides (ViraFEST assay). Investigators obtained the unexposed donor's CD4+ T cells before the COVID-19 pandemic (2011-2018). The Oncomine TCR Beta short-read assay was applied to DNA of cultured CD4+ T cells. TCRdb fed the PCR reads into MiXCR, producing one record per CDR3 protein. The sample includes approximately 10,000 distinct CDR3 sequences, 30% to 40% of them seen just once. Sequencing was done on a sample of CD4+ T cells from blood, cultured in vitro. The receptors originated from a human donor in good health.

This clonotype has only a few counts. The genes are TRBV20-1 and TRBJ2-7, with 8 bases lining up with TRBD2. The CDR3 is 15 amino acids. V was pared by 2 bases and J by 4 bases, with 10 bases of the junction left unmatched. Germline CDR1 and CDR2: DFQATT and SNEGSKA (reference sequence). Here the CDR3 reads CSARRPGGDWYEQYF. The CDR3 DNA follows: TGCAGTGCTAGAAGACCGGGAGGGGATTGGTACGAGCAGTACTTC.

A few counts support this clonotype. The chain is built from TRBV27 and TRBJ2-7; D remains ambiguous. This CDR3 contains 14 residues. V lost 5 bases and J lost 4, with 15 bases in between. Germline CDR1 is MNHEY and CDR2 is SMNVEV (reference sequence). The CDR3 is CASSIDGTAYEQYF. CDR3 coding DNA: TGTGCCAGCAGTATAGACGGTACTGCATACGAGCAGTACTTC.

This clonotype has a handful of counts. The chain has TRBV7-9 and TRBJ1-2; no firm D call. The CDR3 extends over 14 amino acids. V gave up 3 bases and J gave up 5 bases, with 13 bases separating them. CDR1 is SEHNR, CDR2 FQNEAQ, per germline (reference sequence). The CDR3 sequence is CASSFQAPGYGYTF. The CDR3 nucleotides are TGTGCCAGCAGCTTTCAAGCCCCCGGTTATGGCTACACCTTC. The full variable domain, rest sourced from reference TRBV7-9 and TRBJ1-2, is DTGVSQNPRHKITKRGQNVTFRCDPISEHNRLYWYRQTLGQGPEFLTYFQNEAQLEKSRLLSDRFSAERPKGSFSTLEIQRTEQGDSAMYLCASSFQAPGYGYTFGSGTRLTVV.

V gene TRBV12-3 or TRBV12-4 combines with J gene TRBJ1-1; the match to TRBD1 covers 11 bases. The junction had 10 bases not matched to a gene; V was cut back by 6 bases and J by 10 bases. This CDR3 has 14 amino acids. CDR3 in DNA: TGTGCCAGCAGCCCCGGACAGGGGGCGAAGGTAGCTTTCTTT. Protein product: CASSPGQGAKVAFF.

This clonotype was counted only a few times. The CDR3 here is CASSRIGTEAFF. The CDR3 nucleotides read TGTGCCAGTAGTCGGATTGGGACTGAAGCTTTCTTT. The chain has TRBV19 and TRBJ1-1; unclear D gene. V lost 5 bases and J 5 bases, leaving 9 bases between the germline ends. CDR1 is LNHDA and CDR2 is SQIVND in the germline V gene (reference sequence). There are 12 residues in the CDR3.

In its sample, this clonotype was seen a few times. The rearrangement links TRBV6-4 to TRBJ1-5; D gene uncertain. V was trimmed by 6 bases and J by 0 bases, leaving 6 bases between them. This CDR3 is built from 13 residues. Germline CDR1 and CDR2: MRHNA and SNTAGT. This CDR3 reads CASSFDSNQPQHF. Here the CDR3 DNA reads TGTGCCAGCAGCTTCGATAGCAATCAGCCCCAGCATTTT.

This clonotype was observed a handful of times. The rearrangement joins TRBV1 to TRBJ2-2; the tabulated D call, TRBD2, remains unverified against the DNA. TRBV1 represents a pseudogene. The CDR3 spans 15 residues. CDR3 in DNA: TGCACCAGCAGCCAAGGGGACTGGGAGATGGGGGAGCTGTTTTTT. Translating gives CTSSQGDWEMGELFF.

This clonotype was counted a few times. This chain joins TRBV6-5 and TRBJ1-2; no clear D. The V gene's germline CDR1 is MNHEY and CDR2 SVGAGI. V lost 0 bases, J lost 0 bases, and 8 bases lay in between. This CDR3 contains 15 residues. DNA of the CDR3: TGTGCCAGCAGTTACTCGATTAGTGCTAACTATGGCTACACCTTC. Amino acids: CASSYSISANYGYTF.

The sample holds a few counts of this clonotype. V usage is TRBV2 and J usage is TRBJ2-5, with D possibly TRBD2 on 6 matching bases. The CDR3 is 15 residues long. V was cut by 7 bases and J by 2 bases, with 17 bases left in between. Germline-derived CDR1 and CDR2 are SNHLY and FYNNEI. CDR3 in amino acids: CASNLGGLRQETQYF. CDR3 nucleotide sequence: TGTGCCAGCAACCTGGGGGGACTTCGGCAAGAGACCCAGTACTTC.

This clonotype was counted a single time. The V and J genes are TRBV19 and TRBJ2-1; D not resolved. This CDR3 has 12 amino acids. The germline V and J ends were trimmed by 4 bases and 9 bases, with 10 bases remaining between them. Germline V gene sequence: CDR1 LNHDA, CDR2 SQIVND (reference sequence). As DNA, the CDR3 is TGTGCCAGTAGTAGAGAAGCTAGTGAGCAGTTCTTC. The encoded protein is CASSREASEQFF.

The gene calls are TRBV12-3 or TRBV12-4 and TRBJ2-5; TRBD2 aligns across 13 bases. The V and J ends lost 5 bases and 2 bases, in that order; junction bases with no gene match: 14. The length of the CDR3 is 19 residues. The CDR3 nucleotides read TGTGCCAGCAGTCCAACATATGGGACTAGCGGGGCTCAACAAGAGACCCAGTACTTC. Translating gives CASSPTYGTSGAQQETQYF.

This clonotype was recorded a few times. The rearrangement joins TRBV6-4 to TRBJ1-2; 8 bases line up with TRBD1. The CDR3 totals 13 residues. Germline V gene data show CDR1 as MRHNA and CDR2 as SNTAGT. Trimming cost V 6 bases and J 5 bases; bases outside gene matches: 5. The CDR3: CASSRGQGYGYTF. CDR3 bases: TGTGCCAGCAGCAGAGGACAGGGATATGGCTACACCTTC.

The V and J genes are TRBV6-1 and TRBJ1-2, with 9 bases that match TRBD1. V gave up 8 bases and J gave up 5 bases; unmatched junction bases: 3. The length of the CDR3 is 12 residues. The germline V gene encodes CDR1 MNHNS and CDR2 SASEGT. The CDR3 DNA follows: TGTGCCAGCGTACAGGGGGCGTATGGCTACACCTTC. The encoded protein is CASVQGAYGYTF.

This clonotype occurred a few times. The rearrangement joins TRBV20-1 to TRBJ1-6; perhaps TRBD1 as D (5 bases). The V gene lost 4 bases and the J gene lost 2 bases, with 18 bases spanning the gap. Germline CDR1 and CDR2: DFQATT and SNEGSKA (reference sequence). This CDR3 is built from 17 residues. The CDR3 DNA follows: TGCAGTGCTACGGGGGGAGGTTCAGGGACCTATAATTCACCCCTCCACTTT. This codes for CSATGGGSGTYNSPLHF.

The chain employs TRBV2 and TRBJ1-5; D gene ambiguous. The CDR3 extends over 13 amino acids. CDR1 SNHLY and CDR2 FYNNEI come from the germline V gene. The V and J ends lost 3 bases and 6 bases respectively, with 9 bases between them. The DNA for the CDR3 is TGTGCCAGCAGTGAGGGTTTAGGTCAGCCCCAGCATTTT. Its protein product is CASSEGLGQPQHF.

The chain links TRBV6-2 or TRBV6-3 to TRBJ2-3, with 10 bases that match TRBD2. J was trimmed by 0 bases and V by 6 bases; bases with no gene match: 12. Germline loops: CDR1 MNHEY, CDR2 SVGEGT. This CDR3 region has 18 residues. DNA for the CDR3: TGTGCCAGCAGATTCATGAGGGGACTAGCGAAAAGCACAGATACGCAGTATTTT. It translates to CASRFMRGLAKSTDTQYF.

J is TRBJ1-5 and V is TRBV6-1; D ambiguous. The germline V gene has CDR1 MNHNS and CDR2 SASEGT. This CDR3 region has 14 residues. The V and J ends lost 7 bases and 4 bases respectively, with 14 bases between them. The CDR3 DNA sequence: TGTGCCAGCATGGCCCCGGGAGAAAATCAGCCCCAGCATTTT. It encodes CASMAPGENQPQHF.

V is TRBV6-1 and J is TRBJ2-7; D remains ambiguous. With 2 bases removed from V and 0 bases from J, the gap between germline ends came to 8 bases. CDR3 length: 14 residues. CDR1 MNHNS and CDR2 SASEGT come from the germline V gene. Here the CDR3 reads CASSERRDSYEQYF. The DNA of the CDR3 is TGTGCCAGCAGTGAACGAAGGGACTCCTACGAGCAGTACTTC.

By share of the sample, this clonotype is medium-sized. The rearrangement uses TRBV20-1 and TRBJ1-2, with a possible D match to TRBD1 (5 bases). The germline V gene has CDR1 DFQATT and CDR2 SNEGSKA (reference sequence). The CDR3 consists of 14 residues. V was trimmed by 3 bases and J by 4 bases, leaving 15 bases between them. This CDR3 is CSASPSGGSYGYTF. In DNA, the CDR3 is TGCAGTGCTAGCCCATCGGGGGGGAGCTATGGCTACACCTTC.

The sample holds a few counts of this clonotype. The chain uses TRBV7-2 and TRBJ2-3, with 13 positions matching TRBD2. The germline V gene has CDR1 SGHTA and CDR2 FQGNSA. The ends lost 5 bases at V and 0 bases at J; junction bases unmatched: 5. This CDR3 has 17 residues. This chain's CDR3 is CASSTSGGAFSTDTQYF. Written as DNA, the CDR3 is TGTGCCAGCAGCACTAGCGGGGGGGCGTTCAGCACAGATACGCAGTATTTT. The full variable domain, with the rest looked up from reference TRBV7-2 and TRBJ2-3, is GAGVSQSPSNKVTEKGKDVELRCDPISGHTALYWYRQSLGQGLEFLIYFQGNSAPDKSGLPSDRFSAERTGGSVSTLTIQRTQQEDSAVYLCASSTSGGAFSTDTQYFGPGTRLTVL.

This clonotype was observed a few times. The CDR3 is CSVTFYVDQPQHF. CDR3 DNA: TGCAGCGTTACCTTTTACGTCGATCAGCCCCAGCATTTT. The V and J genes are TRBV29-1 and TRBJ1-5; D is undetermined. Trimming removed 5 bases from V and 5 bases from J, with 13 bases in between. The CDR3 runs to 13 residues. Germline-derived CDR1 and CDR2 are SQVTM and ANQGSEA.

In its sample, this clonotype is medium-sized. The chain has TRBV2 and TRBJ1-6; the D gene is possibly TRBD1 (5 bases). This CDR3 comprises 15 residues. V lost 3 bases, J lost 7 bases, and 13 bases lay in between. Germline loops: CDR1 SNHLY, CDR2 FYNNEI. CDR3 bases: TGTGCCAGCAGTGACGATCGAGGGGACAATTCACCCCTCCACTTT. Protein sequence: CASSDDRGDNSPLHF.

This clonotype showed up just a few times. This sequence joins TRBV6-4 and TRBJ2-7, with 8 positions matching TRBD1. CDR3 size: 15 residues. CDR1 is MRHNA and CDR2 is SNTAGT in the germline V gene. Losses at the gene ends were 7 bases for V and 0 bases for J; bases not matched to a gene: 8. The DNA of the CDR3 is TGTGCCAGCACCCACAGGGGGATAACCTCCTACGAGCAGTACTTC. It yields the protein CASTHRGITSYEQYF.

V gene TRBV7-2 combines with J gene TRBJ2-7, with TRBD2 as a possible D gene (5 bases). The germline CDR1 and CDR2 sequences are SGHTA and FQGNSA. Trimming shortened V by 1 base and J by 5 bases, and 15 bases separated the two germline ends. CDR3 length: 15 residues. CDR3 in DNA: TGTGCCAGCAGCTTAGTGCTAGTAGGAGGTGACGAGCAGTACTTC. Translation: CASSLVLVGGDEQYF.

This clonotype occurred a few times. The chain employs TRBV6-1 and TRBJ2-3; TRBD2 agrees at 8 bases. Per the germline V gene, CDR1 is MNHNS and CDR2 is SASEGT. The CDR3 is made up of 17 amino acids. The junction had 12 bases not matched to a gene; V was cut back by 5 bases and J by 2 bases. In DNA, the CDR3 is TGTGCCAGCAGTCCCCTGGGGGCGGGGGGAAACACAGATACGCAGTATTTT. Amino acid sequence: CASSPLGAGGNTDTQYF.

This rearrangement joins TRBV4-1 to TRBJ1-5, with D possibly matching TRBD1 (6 bases). Germline CDR1 reads MGHRA; CDR2 reads YSYEKL. Between the trimmed V and J ends, which lost 3 bases and 4 bases, there was a span of 13 bases. The CDR3 loop spans 15 amino acids. DNA for the CDR3: TGCGCCAGCAGCCAGTTGGACAGAGATAATCAGCCCCAGCATTTT. Translated, it gives CASSQLDRDNQPQHF.